This T cell receptor beta chain was identified during a study of blood T cell repertoires in COVID-19. The wider study: Some COVID-19 samples were acute and others convalescent; all came from the United States, Italy and Spain.

Assay used: immunoSEQ multiplex PCR; TCRdb lists only in-frame clones, some missing. The profile shows around 500,000 clones, about 88% of them singletons. The CDR3 spans 12 residues. Unmatched junction bases numbered 3, after V lost 4 bases and J lost 14 bases. Germline V CDR1 and CDR2: MNHEY, SVGAGI. This clone showed up just a few times. The origin of this receptor is a woman in her sixties who had recovered from COVID-19. The sample was PBMCs or T cells enriched from blood (not recorded which). The chain uses TRBV6-5 and TRBJ1-6, with TRBD1 matching over 9 bases. The CDR3 loop is CASSSTGGSLHF. In nucleotides, the CDR3 is TGTGCCAGCAGTTCGACAGGGGGTTCCCTCCACTTT.